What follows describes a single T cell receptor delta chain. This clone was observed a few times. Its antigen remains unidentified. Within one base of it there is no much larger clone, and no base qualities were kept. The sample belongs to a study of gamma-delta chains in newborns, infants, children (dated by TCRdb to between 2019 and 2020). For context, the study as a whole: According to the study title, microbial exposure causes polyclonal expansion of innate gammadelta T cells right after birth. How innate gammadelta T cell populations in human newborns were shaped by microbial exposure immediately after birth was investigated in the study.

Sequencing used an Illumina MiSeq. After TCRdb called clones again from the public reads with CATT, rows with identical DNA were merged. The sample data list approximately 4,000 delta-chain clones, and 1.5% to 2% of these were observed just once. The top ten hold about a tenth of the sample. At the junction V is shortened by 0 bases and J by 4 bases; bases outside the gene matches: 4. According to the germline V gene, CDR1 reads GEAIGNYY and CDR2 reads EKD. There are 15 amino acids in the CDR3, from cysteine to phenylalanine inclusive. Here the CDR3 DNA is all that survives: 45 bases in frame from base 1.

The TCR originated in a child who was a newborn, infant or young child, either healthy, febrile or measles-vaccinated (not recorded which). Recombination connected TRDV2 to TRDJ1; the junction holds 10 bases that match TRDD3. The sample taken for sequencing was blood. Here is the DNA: TGTGCCTGTGACACCTGGGGGATACTAGGCGATAAACTCATCTTT. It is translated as CACDTWGILGDKLIF.